These 19 T cell receptor beta chains originate from one sample sequenced in a study of multiple sclerosis patients with progressive multifocal leukoencephalopathy. Time point meaning: time of PML onset. The table came from immunoSEQ multiplex PCR; TCRdb's copy has only in-frame clones and leaves some out. This table has 25,000 to 35,000 clones, roughly 89% appearing once. Material: PBMCs, obtained from a patient treated with natalizumab. These receptors originate from a woman aged 40 to 50 with progressive multifocal leukoencephalopathy.

V gene TRBV28 combines with J gene TRBJ2-7; 8 bases are a match to TRBD2. V gave up 6 bases and J gave up 1 base; unmatched junction bases: 11. The CDR3 consists of 16 residues. The V gene's germline CDR1 is MDHEN and CDR2 SYDVKM. CDR3 coding DNA: TGTGCCAGCAGAGCGGCCGGGGGGGGCCTATCCTACGAGCAGTACTTC. Amino acid sequence: CASRAAGGGLSYEQYF.

As to this clone: An end of the junction differs from the germline gene, which may be a read error. This CDR3 is also generated by other DNA sequences in the sample. The rearrangement uses TRBV19 and TRBJ1-1; D might be TRBD1 (6 bases). Germline V lookup: CDR1 LNHDA, CDR2 SQIVND (reference sequence). This CDR3 region has 12 residues. As DNA, the CDR3 is TGTGCCAGTAGTCCACGACAGGATGAAGCTTTCTTC. Its protein product is CASSPRQDEAFF.

The chain has TRBV7-2 and TRBJ2-5; the D is unclear. The tail of the sequence fits TRBJ2-7 better, so the J call may be wrong. This CDR3 contains 14 residues. Germline values: CDR1 SGHTA, CDR2 FQGNSA. CDR3 protein: CASSLGALSYEQYF. DNA of the CDR3: TGTGCCAGCAGCTTAGGTGCTCTTTCCTACGAGCAGTACTTC.

The rearrangement links TRBV7-2 to TRBJ1-6; D is unclear. CDR3 length: 15 amino acids. Germline CDR1 reads SGHTA; CDR2 reads FQGNSA. Deletions cut 1 base from V and 8 bases from J, with 12 bases between. CDR3 in amino acids: CASSLDAGIDSPLHF. The CDR3 DNA sequence: TGTGCCAGCAGCTTAGATGCGGGTATCGATTCACCCCTCCACTTT.

The V gene is TRBV10-3, the J gene TRBJ2-7; 7 nucleotides align to TRBD2. Germline loops: CDR1 ENHRY, CDR2 SYGVKD. The CDR3 loop spans 13 amino acids. Unmatched junction bases numbered 2, after V lost 3 bases and J lost 3 bases. This chain's CDR3 is CAISEAGNYEQYF. The CDR3 bases are TGTGCCATCAGTGAAGCGGGAAACTACGAGCAGTACTTC.

The genes are TRBV10-3 and TRBJ1-2; 9 bases fit TRBD1. Per the germline V gene, CDR1 is ENHRY and CDR2 is SYGVKD. The CDR3 length is 15 residues. J lost 6 bases, V lost 0 bases, and 5 bases had no gene match. The CDR3 region has the DNA TGTGCCATCAGTGAGTCGGGACAGGGTCTGAATGGCTACACCTTC. This encodes CAISESGQGLNGYTF.

The chain combines TRBV6-4 with TRBJ2-3; weak D call: TRBD2 (6 bases). The CDR3 is made up of 16 amino acids. The germline V and J ends were trimmed by 3 bases and 1 base, with 14 bases remaining between them. In germline, CDR1 is MRHNA, CDR2 SNTAGT. Here the CDR3 reads CASSEVGASGTDTQYF. The CDR3 DNA is TGTGCCAGCAGTGAAGTAGGGGCTAGCGGCACAGATACGCAGTATTTT.

The rearrangement joins TRBV7-2 to TRBJ2-5; 14 nucleotides agree with TRBD2. V was pared by 6 bases and J by 2 bases, with 8 bases of the junction left unmatched. The germline CDR1 and CDR2 sequences are SGHTA and FQGNSA. This CDR3 region has 17 residues. The CDR3, as DNA: TGTGCCAGCAGAACCGGGACTAGCGGGGGCCCACAAGAGACCCAGTACTTC. It is translated as CASRTGTSGGPQETQYF.

The genes are TRBV19 and TRBJ2-7; TRBD1 matches at 9 bases. Germline V lookup: CDR1 LNHDA, CDR2 SQIVND (reference sequence). The V gene end was trimmed by 8 bases and the J gene end by 6 bases; junction bases not matched to a gene: 8. The CDR3 covers 13 residues. CDR3 region: CASAGQGTSEQYF. The CDR3 DNA reads as TGTGCCAGTGCAGGACAGGGGACCTCCGAGCAGTACTTC. Complete variable domain (other parts from reference TRBV19 and TRBJ2-7): DGGITQSPKYLFRKEGQNVTLSCEQNLNHDAMYWYRQDPGQGLRLIYYSQIVNDFQKGDIAEGYSVSREKKESFPLTVTSAQKNPTAFYLCASAGQGTSEQYFGPGTRLTVT.

The J gene is TRBJ2-7, the V gene TRBV15, with D possibly TRBD1 on 5 matching bases. CDR3 size: 13 residues. Germline V gene lookup returns CDR1 LNHNV and CDR2 YYDKDF (reference sequence). Trimming removed 1 base at V and 5 bases at J, with 9 bases between. CDR3 nucleotide sequence: TGTGCCACCAGCAGAGTCAGGGCCGACGAGCAGTACTTC. This translates into CATSRVRADEQYF.

This chain uses TRBV5-1 with TRBJ1-5; possibly TRBD1 for D (6 bases). Deletions cut 3 bases from V and 3 bases from J, with 16 bases between. In germline, CDR1 is SGHRS, CDR2 YFSETQ. There are 16 residues in the CDR3. CDR3 protein: CASSSQGNHNNQPQHF. DNA of the CDR3: TGCGCCAGCAGCTCACAGGGCAACCATAACAATCAGCCCCAGCATTTT.

This chain links TRBV18 with TRBJ2-7; TRBD2 matches at 8 bases. The CDR3 totals 14 residues. The germline V gene encodes CDR1 KGHSH and CDR2 LQKENI. V dropped 4 bases and J dropped 6; count of bases not matched to a gene: 8. The CDR3 DNA is TGTGCCAGCTCACTAAGCGGGAGCTCGGGCGAGCAGTACTTC. Translation gives CASSLSGSSGEQYF. Filled out from reference TRBV18 and TRBJ2-7, the complete variable domain reads NAGVMQNPRHLVRRRGQEARLRCSPMKGHSHVYWYRQLPEEGLKFMVYLQKENIIDESGMPKERFSAEFPKEGPSILRIQQVVRGDSAAYFCASSLSGSSGEQYFGPGTRLTVT.

The chain combines TRBV4-3 with TRBJ2-3, with a tentative D call TRBD2 (5 bases). With 0 bases removed from V and 8 bases from J, the gap between germline ends came to 12 bases. CDR1 LGHNA and CDR2 YSLEER come from the germline V gene. The CDR3 spans 14 residues. The CDR3 bases are TGCGCCAGCAGCCAAGATTCCGGGGTTGTTACGCAGTATTTT. Protein sequence: CASSQDSGVVTQYF.

J is TRBJ1-1 and V is TRBV7-2; D perhaps matches TRBD1 (6 bases). Germline V gene sequence: CDR1 SGHTA, CDR2 FQGNSA. The CDR3 extends over 14 amino acids. Deletions cut 5 bases from V and 1 base from J, with 11 bases between. For the CDR3, the DNA is TGTGCCAGCAGCCCGGGACACGAGAACACTGAAGCTTTCTTT. This encodes CASSPGHENTEAFF.

The chain uses TRBV9 and TRBJ2-1, with 14 bases lining up with TRBD2. Germline loops: CDR1 SGDLS, CDR2 YYNGEE. The J segment lost 0 bases and the V segment lost 4 bases, leaving 9 bases of the junction unmatched. The CDR3 has 19 amino acids. The CDR3 DNA follows: TGTGCCAGCAGCCAGAGGGGACTAGCGGGAGTGAGCTCCTACAATGAGCAGTTCTTC. Residues: CASSQRGLAGVSSYNEQFF.

This clone was found a few times. A junction end diverges from the germline sequence, so it may reflect a read error. V and J are TRBV4-3 and TRBJ1-3; D remains unclear. Germline V lookup: CDR1 LGHNA, CDR2 YSLEER. CDR3 length: 12 residues. The CDR3 loop reads CASSGEGITIYF. DNA of the CDR3: TGCGCCAGCAGCGGGGAGGGAATCACCATATATTTT.

The chain recombines TRBV30 with TRBJ1-3, with D possibly TRBD1 on 5 matching bases. Germline values: CDR1 GTSNPN, CDR2 SVGIG (reference sequence). The CDR3 loop spans 12 amino acids. The V end lost 6 bases, the J end lost 1 base, and 7 bases lay between the germline ends. The CDR3 loop is CACPGSGNTIYF. The CDR3 region has the DNA TGTGCCTGCCCAGGGTCTGGAAACACCATATATTTT.

The table lists this clone with a few counts. This chain links TRBV7-9 with TRBJ1-2, with 8 nucleotides matching TRBD1. Germline CDR1 SEHNR, CDR2 FQNEAQ (reference sequence). V lost 8 bases, J lost 7 bases, and 9 bases stayed unmatched. This CDR3 is built from 13 residues. CDR3: CASHQTGVGGYTF. In DNA, the CDR3 is TGTGCCAGCCACCAGACAGGGGTGGGTGGCTACACCTTC. The whole variable domain, filled in from reference TRBV7-9 and TRBJ1-2, reads DTGVSQNPRHKITKRGQNVTFRCDPISEHNRLYWYRQTLGQGPEFLTYFQNEAQLEKSRLLSDRFSAERPKGSFSTLEIQRTEQGDSAMYLCASHQTGVGGYTFGSGTRLTVV.

The chain recombines TRBV28 with TRBJ2-7; TRBD2 aligns across 9 bases. Germline V CDR1 and CDR2: MDHEN, SYDVKM. This CDR3 spans 17 amino acids. V dropped 7 bases and J dropped 2; count of bases not matched to a gene: 15. The CDR3 nucleotides are TGTGCCAGCACTTTTGGCTTTGGCGGGAGGGCAGCCTACGAGCAGTACTTC. Amino acids: CASTFGFGGRAAYEQYF.